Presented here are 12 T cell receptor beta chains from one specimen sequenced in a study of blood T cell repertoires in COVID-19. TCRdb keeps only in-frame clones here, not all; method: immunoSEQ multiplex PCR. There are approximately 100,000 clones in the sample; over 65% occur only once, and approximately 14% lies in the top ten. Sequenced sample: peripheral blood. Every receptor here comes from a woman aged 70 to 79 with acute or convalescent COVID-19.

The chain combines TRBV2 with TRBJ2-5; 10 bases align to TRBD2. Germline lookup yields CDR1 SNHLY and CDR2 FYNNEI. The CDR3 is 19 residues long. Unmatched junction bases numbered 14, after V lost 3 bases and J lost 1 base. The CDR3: CASSDPRASGGPIQETQYF. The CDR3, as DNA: TGTGCCAGCAGTGACCCCAGGGCTAGCGGGGGCCCTATCCAAGAGACCCAGTACTTC.

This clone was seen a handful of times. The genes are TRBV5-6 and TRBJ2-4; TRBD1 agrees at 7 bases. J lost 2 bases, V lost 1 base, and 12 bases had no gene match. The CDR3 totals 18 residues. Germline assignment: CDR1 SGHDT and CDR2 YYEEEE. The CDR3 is CASSLYGQAAGPKNIQYF. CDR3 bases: TGTGCCAGCAGCTTGTATGGACAGGCAGCCGGGCCCAAAAACATTCAGTACTTC.

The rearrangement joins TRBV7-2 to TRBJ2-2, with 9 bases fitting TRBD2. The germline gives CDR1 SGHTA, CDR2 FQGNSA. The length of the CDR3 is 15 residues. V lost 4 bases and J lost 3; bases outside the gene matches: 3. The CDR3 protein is CASSWAGGDTGELFF. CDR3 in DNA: TGTGCCAGCAGCTGGGCGGGAGGGGACACCGGGGAGCTGTTTTTT.

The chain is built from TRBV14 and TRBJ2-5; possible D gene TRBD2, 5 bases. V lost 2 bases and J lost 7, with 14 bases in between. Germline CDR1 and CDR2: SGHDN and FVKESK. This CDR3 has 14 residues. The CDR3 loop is CASSQIRGLGTQYF. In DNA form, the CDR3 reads TGTGCCAGCAGCCAAATCCGGGGTCTGGGGACCCAGTACTTC.

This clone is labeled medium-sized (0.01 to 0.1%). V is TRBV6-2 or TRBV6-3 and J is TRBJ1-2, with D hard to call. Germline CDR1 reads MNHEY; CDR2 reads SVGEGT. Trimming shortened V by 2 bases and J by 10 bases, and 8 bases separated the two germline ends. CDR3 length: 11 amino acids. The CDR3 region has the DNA TGTGCCAGCAGTTACCAGGCTTACTACACCTTC. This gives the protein CASSYQAYYTF.

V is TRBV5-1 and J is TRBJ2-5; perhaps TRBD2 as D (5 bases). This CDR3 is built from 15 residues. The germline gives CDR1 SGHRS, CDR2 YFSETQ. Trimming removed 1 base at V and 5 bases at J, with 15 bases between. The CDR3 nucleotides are TGCGCCAGCAGCTTGTCCGTGTCTGAGCGGGAGACCCAGTACTTC. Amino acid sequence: CASSLSVSERETQYF.

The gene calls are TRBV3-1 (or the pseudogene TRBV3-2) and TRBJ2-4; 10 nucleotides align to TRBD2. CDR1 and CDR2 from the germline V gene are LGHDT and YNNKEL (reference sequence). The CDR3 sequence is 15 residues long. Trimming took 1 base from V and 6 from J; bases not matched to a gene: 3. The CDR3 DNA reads TGTGCCAGCAGCCAAGTATCTAGCGGGGGAAACATTCAGTACTTC. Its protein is CASSQVSSGGNIQYF.

Here the CDR3 DNA reads TGCGCCAGCACCAGGGATGCTAAAACTAGCACAGATACGCAGTATTTT. Translation: CASTRDAKTSTDTQYF. The rearrangement joins TRBV5-1 to TRBJ2-3; perhaps TRBD1 as D (5 bases). Deletions cut 6 bases from V and 0 bases from J, with 17 bases between. From germline, CDR1 is SGHRS and CDR2 YFSETQ. The CDR3 is made up of 16 amino acids.

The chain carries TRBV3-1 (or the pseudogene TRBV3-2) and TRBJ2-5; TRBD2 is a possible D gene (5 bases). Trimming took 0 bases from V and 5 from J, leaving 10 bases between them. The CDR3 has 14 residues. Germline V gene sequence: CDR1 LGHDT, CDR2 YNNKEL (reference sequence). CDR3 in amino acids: CASSQERGSETQYF. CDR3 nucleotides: TGTGCCAGCAGCCAAGAACGGGGTAGCGAGACCCAGTACTTC.

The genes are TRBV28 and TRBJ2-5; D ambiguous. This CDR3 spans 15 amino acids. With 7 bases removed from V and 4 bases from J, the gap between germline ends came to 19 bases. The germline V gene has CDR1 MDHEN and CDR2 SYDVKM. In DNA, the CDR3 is TGTGCCAGCACCGTGGGTGGCGGCCAAGGAGAGACCCAGTACTTC. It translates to CASTVGGGQGETQYF.

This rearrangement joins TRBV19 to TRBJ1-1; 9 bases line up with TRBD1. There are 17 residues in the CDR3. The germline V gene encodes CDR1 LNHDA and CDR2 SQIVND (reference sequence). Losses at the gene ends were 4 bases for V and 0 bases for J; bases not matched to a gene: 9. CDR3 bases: TGTGCCAGTAGTAGTCACCGGGACAGGGCGATGAACACTGAAGCTTTCTTT. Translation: CASSSHRDRAMNTEAFF.

The CDR3 sequence: CASSLEPWTVYGYTF. The CDR3 DNA is TGTGCCAGCAGCTTGGAACCGTGGACAGTCTATGGCTACACCTTC. The chain joins TRBV5-6 to TRBJ1-2; D is perhaps TRBD1 (6 bases). The length of the CDR3 is 15 residues. The germline V and J ends were trimmed by 0 bases and 4 bases, with 13 bases remaining between them. CDR1 is SGHDT, CDR2 YYEEEE, per germline.